Only one count was recorded for the clone carrying this TCR beta chain. Its antigen is as yet unknown. This sample is drawn from a study of shared clonotypes between healthy human individuals. With 0 bases removed from V and 3 bases from J, the gap between germline ends came to 13 bases. In germline, CDR1 is SGDLS, CDR2 YYNGEE. CDR3 length equals 15 residues. The donors were adults (healthy and HIV-negative) with no recent acute infections or vaccinations. In the original workflow: Filtering was not the same, since immunoSEQ gave junction-only sequences without quality scores. TCRdb's copy holds only in-frame clones and misses some; the assay was immunoSEQ multiplex PCR. V, J and clone size reflect that table, while D and trimming were determined from the DNA. This sample has roughly 500,000 clones; roughly 80% occur once, and the top ten carry roughly 13%. Findings of the study overall: The sampled material consisted only of blood, and tissue repertoires are likely to differ. There were few donors, and this limited the genetic and exposure-history diversity represented.

The sequencing input was PBMCs. This receptor was obtained from a woman in her thirties or forties in good health. Some clones in this sample may be carry-over from other donors' samples. V gene TRBV9 combines with J gene TRBJ2-7; D is uncertain. The DNA of the CDR3 is TGTGCCAGCAGCGTAGGACCCGACCCGGACTACGAGCAGTACTTC. Its protein is CASSVGPDPDYEQYF.